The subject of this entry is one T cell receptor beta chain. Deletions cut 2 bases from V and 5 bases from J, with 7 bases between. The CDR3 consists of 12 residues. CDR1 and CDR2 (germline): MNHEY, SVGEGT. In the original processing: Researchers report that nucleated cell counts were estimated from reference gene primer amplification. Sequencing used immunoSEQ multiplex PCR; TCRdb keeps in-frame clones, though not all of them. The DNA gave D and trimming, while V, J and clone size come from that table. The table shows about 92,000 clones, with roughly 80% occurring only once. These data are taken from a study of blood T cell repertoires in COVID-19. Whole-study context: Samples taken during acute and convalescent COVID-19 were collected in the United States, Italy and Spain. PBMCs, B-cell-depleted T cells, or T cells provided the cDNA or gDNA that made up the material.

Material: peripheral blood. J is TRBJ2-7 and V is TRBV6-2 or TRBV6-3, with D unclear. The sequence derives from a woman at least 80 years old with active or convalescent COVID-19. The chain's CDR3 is CASSYPPHEQYF. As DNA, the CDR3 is TGTGCCAGCAGTTACCCTCCCCACGAGCAGTACTTC.